The 32 T cell receptor beta chains listed next were all sequenced from one sample in a study of T cell repertoires in cytomegalovirus infection. TCRdb re-analysed the reads in MiXCR, keeping a single row per CDR3 protein. The sample lists about 770,000 distinct CDR3 sequences, 29% occurring once. These receptors have no known antigen. The sequencing used cultured CD8+ T cells from PBMCs, collected from culture after CMV antigen stimulation. These TCRs come from a human donor in good health (CMV status not recorded). Some clones in this sample may be carry-over from other donors' samples.

This clonotype was detected a few times. The CDR3 bases are TGTGCCAGCAGTTTTACAGGTGGTTCCTATGGCTACACCTTC. Its protein is CASSFTGGSYGYTF. V gene TRBV27 combines with J gene TRBJ1-2; weak D call: TRBD1 (5 bases). The V gene's germline CDR1 is MNHEY and CDR2 SMNVEV (reference sequence). This CDR3 spans 14 amino acids. Trimming pared 3 bases from V and 4 bases from J, leaving 12 bases between.

This clonotype has ten or more counts. The rearrangement links TRBV7-2 to TRBJ2-5; 7 positions match TRBD2. CDR1 and CDR2 (germline): SGHTA, FQGNSA. This CDR3 is built from 14 residues. The ends lost 4 bases at V and 4 bases at J; junction bases unmatched: 6. CDR3 coding DNA: TGTGCCAGCAGCTCCAGCGGGGTCCTAGAGACCCAGTACTTC. Its translation: CASSSSGVLETQYF.

The V gene is TRBV5-1, the J gene TRBJ2-5; D is uncertain. Trimming shortened V by 2 bases and J by 2 bases, and 10 bases separated the two germline ends. The germline CDR1 and CDR2 sequences are SGHRS and YFSETQ. The CDR3 totals 14 residues. CDR3 loop: CASSFPRAQETQYF. Here the CDR3 DNA reads TGCGCCAGCAGCTTCCCCCGGGCACAAGAGACCCAGTACTTC.

J is TRBJ2-7 and V is TRBV27; D not certain. Germline CDR1 reads MNHEY; CDR2 reads SMNVEV (reference sequence). The CDR3 length is 13 residues. V lost 8 bases and J lost 6, with 17 bases in between. CDR3 in DNA: TGTGCCAGCGGAAACTCCCATACGGGCGAGCAGTACGTC. The encoded protein is CASGNSHTGEQYV.

For the CDR3, the DNA is TGCGCCAGCAGCCAAGAAATAAGCAGTTTCTACGAGCAGTACGTC. Amino acid sequence: CASSQEISSFYEQYV. The rearrangement joins TRBV4-1 to TRBJ2-7; no clear D. V was pared by 0 bases and J by 3 bases, with 12 bases between. Germline V gives CDR1 MGHRA, CDR2 YSYEKL. The CDR3 is made up of 15 amino acids.

This CDR3 is CASSLERQEITDTQYF. CDR3 DNA sequence: TGTGCCAGCAGCTTAGAACGACAAGAAATCACAGATACGCAGTATTTT. The chain uses TRBV11-2 and TRBJ2-3; D not certain. The V gene lost 0 bases and the J gene lost 2 bases, with 12 bases spanning the gap. The CDR3 covers 16 residues. Germline V CDR1 and CDR2: SGHAT, FQNNGV.

This clonotype was observed a few times. The gene calls are TRBV4-1 and TRBJ1-5; no definite D call. Germline assignment: CDR1 MGHRA and CDR2 YSYEKL. The CDR3 length is 13 residues. Between the trimmed V and J ends, which lost 3 bases and 5 bases, there was a span of 8 bases. The CDR3 sequence: CASSHSGDQPQHF. Here the CDR3 DNA reads TGCGCCAGCAGCCATTCTGGGGATCAGCCCCAGCATTTT.

This clonotype was counted at least ten times. The chain couples TRBV7-2 to TRBJ1-1, with D possibly being TRBD1 (5 bases). There are 17 residues in the CDR3. Germline assignment: CDR1 SGHTA and CDR2 FQGNSA. Trimming pared 4 bases from V and 4 bases from J, leaving 22 bases between. The CDR3 bases are TGTGCCAGCAGCTGGAATCCGGGCCCCCGCGGGGGCACTGAAGCTTTCTTT. Protein sequence: CASSWNPGPRGGTEAFF. The entire variable domain, with the rest obtained from reference TRBV7-2 and TRBJ1-1, is as follows: GAGVSQSPSNKVTEKGKDVELRCDPISGHTALYWYRQSLGQGLEFLIYFQGNSAPDKSGLPSDRFSAERTGGSVSTLTIQRTQQEDSAVYLCASSWNPGPRGGTEAFFGQGTRLTVV.

The chain recombines TRBV5-1 with TRBJ1-1; 7 positions match TRBD1. V shed 7 bases and J 5 bases; nucleotides not matched to a gene: 2. CDR1 is SGHRS and CDR2 is YFSETQ in the germline V gene. This CDR3 spans 11 amino acids. CDR3 nucleotides: TGCGCCAGCTACAGGGGAACTGAAGCTTTCTTT. Translation: CASYRGTEAFF.

This clonotype was picked up many times. The genes are TRBV7-6 and TRBJ2-1; weak D call: TRBD1 (6 bases). This CDR3 is built from 14 residues. The germline V gene encodes CDR1 SGHVS and CDR2 FNYEAQ. V was trimmed by 1 base and J by 2 bases, leaving 6 bases between them. The CDR3: CASSLEGAYNEQFF. DNA for the CDR3: TGTGCCAGCAGCTTAGAGGGGGCCTACAATGAGCAGTTCTTC.

V gene TRBV27 combines with J gene TRBJ2-2; TRBD2 aligns across 9 bases. Germline CDR1 reads MNHEY; CDR2 reads SMNVEV (reference sequence). The V and J ends lost 5 bases and 6 bases, in that order; junction bases with no gene match: 10. This CDR3 region has 16 residues. CDR3 amino acids: CASSRPSLAGPGELFF. Written as DNA, the CDR3 is TGTGCCAGCAGTCGACCGTCGCTAGCGGGGCCCGGGGAGCTGTTTTTT.

The chain recombines TRBV27 with TRBJ2-6, with D unresolved. V was pared by 3 bases and J by 2 bases, with 11 bases between. From germline, CDR1 is MNHEY and CDR2 SMNVEV (reference sequence). The CDR3 loop spans 16 amino acids. As DNA, the CDR3 is TGTGCCAGCAGTTTTCCCTCAGTGACTGGGGCCAACGTCCTGACTTTC. Amino acids: CASSFPSVTGANVLTF. The variable domain in full, completed from reference TRBV27 and TRBJ2-6, reads EAQVTQNPRYLITVTGKKLTVTCSQNMNHEYMSWYRQDPGLGLRQIYYSMNVEVTDKGDVPEGYKVSRKEKRNFPLILESPSPNQTSLYFCASSFPSVTGANVLTFGAGSRLTVL.

The rearrangement links TRBV19 to TRBJ1-1; a possible D gene is TRBD1 (5 bases). This CDR3 is 14 amino acids long. The V and J ends lost 7 bases and 2 bases respectively, with 14 bases between them. CDR1 and CDR2 from the germline V gene are LNHDA and SQIVND (reference sequence). The CDR3 here is CASTLGDTNTEAFF. The CDR3 DNA follows: TGTGCCAGTACCTTGGGGGATACAAACACTGAAGCTTTCTTT.

As concerns this clonotype: A read error is likely, as this CDR3 ends without the conserved phenylalanine or tryptophan. The chain couples TRBV9 to TRBJ2-3; TRBD2 is a possible D gene (5 bases). The CDR3 has 14 amino acids. The ends were cut back, 0 bases at V and 1 base at J, with 6 bases in the middle. The germline V gene has CDR1 SGDLS and CDR2 YYNGEE. The CDR3 protein is CASSVGAGTDTQYI. The CDR3 nucleotides read TGTGCCAGCAGCGTAGGAGCGGGCACAGATACGCAGTATATT.

The chain couples TRBV10-3 to TRBJ1-1; no clear D. This CDR3 contains 15 residues. Germline CDR1 and CDR2: ENHRY and SYGVKD. The ends were cut back, 4 bases at V and 1 base at J, with 13 bases in the middle. CDR3 sequence: CAISVWSAPNTEAFF. The CDR3 region has the DNA TGTGCCATCAGTGTCTGGTCGGCACCGAACACTGAAGCTTTCTTT.

The chain has TRBV6-1 and TRBJ2-2; 12 nucleotides match TRBD2. Germline CDR1 and CDR2: MNHNS and SASEGT. The CDR3 covers 18 residues. The trim removed 6 bases at V and 6 bases at J, leaving 14 bases unmatched. The CDR3 DNA is TGTGCCAGCAGCACACGGGTACTAGCGGGGGGCGAGGCCGGGGAGCTGTTTTTT. It encodes CASSTRVLAGGEAGELFF.

For this clonotype: The junction differs from germline at one of its ends, possibly a read error. The rearrangement joins TRBV7-4 to TRBJ1-1, with TRBD1 as a possible D gene (6 bases). The germline gives CDR1 SGHVT, CDR2 SQSDAQ. The CDR3 has 14 amino acids. CDR3 region: CACSSTGAQTEAFF. The CDR3 bases are TGTGCCTGCAGCTCCACGGGGGCCCAGACTGAAGCTTTCTTT.

This clonotype was seen more than once but under ten times. CDR3 nucleotides: TGTGCCAGCAGTTTAGGTATGGGACAGGGCGATATGAACACTGAAGCTTTCTTT. Translated, it gives CASSLGMGQGDMNTEAFF. V and J are TRBV12-3 or TRBV12-4 and TRBJ1-1; 9 nucleotides agree with TRBD1. This CDR3 is 18 amino acids long. The J segment lost 0 bases and the V segment lost 1 base, leaving 9 bases of the junction unmatched.

DNA for the CDR3: TGCAGCACCCAAGGGGTTCCAGGGAGGTACAATGAGCAGTTCTTC. Protein sequence: CSTQGVPGRYNEQFF. The rearrangement uses TRBV29-1 and TRBJ2-1, with D perhaps matching TRBD2 (6 bases). The CDR3 spans 15 residues. CDR1 is SQVTM, CDR2 ANQGSEA, per germline. Trimming cost V 8 bases and J 4 bases, with 21 bases left between them.

The gene calls are TRBV19 and TRBJ1-2; D remains ambiguous. Germline V gene data show CDR1 as LNHDA and CDR2 as SQIVND (reference sequence). This CDR3 is 16 amino acids long. V lost 0 bases and J 3 bases, leaving 14 bases between the germline ends. Here the CDR3 DNA reads TGTGCCAGTAGTATAGACTGGACTGCCGTTGACTATGGCTACACCTTC. This sequence encodes CASSIDWTAVDYGYTF.

The chain has TRBV12-3 or TRBV12-4 and TRBJ2-1; tentative D call: TRBD2 (7 bases). V gave up 6 bases and J gave up 9 bases, with 15 bases separating them. The CDR3 length is 13 residues. Here the CDR3 reads CASSAWGGGEQFF. CDR3 nucleotide sequence: TGTGCCAGCAGCGCCTGGGGAGGGGGTGAGCAGTTCTTC.

The chain recombines TRBV9 with TRBJ1-2; D uncertain. The V gene lost 0 bases and the J gene lost 3 bases, with 9 bases spanning the gap. Germline-derived CDR1 and CDR2 are SGDLS and YYNGEE. This CDR3 has 14 amino acids. The DNA of the CDR3 is TGTGCCAGCAGCGTAGGCGGGTCCCACTATGGCTACACCTTC. It translates to CASSVGGSHYGYTF.

The J gene is TRBJ2-2, the V gene TRBV6-1; D is perhaps TRBD1 (6 bases). The germline V gene has CDR1 MNHNS and CDR2 SASEGT. V was pared by 5 bases and J by 4 bases, with 14 bases between. The CDR3 contains 15 residues. CDR3 protein: CASSWNRDRTGELFF. The CDR3 DNA reads TGTGCCAGCAGTTGGAACAGGGACCGCACCGGGGAGCTGTTTTTT.

In its sample, this clonotype was seen a few times. The chain is built from TRBV27 and TRBJ2-7; D possibly uses TRBD1 or TRBD2 (6 bases each). Germline V gene data show CDR1 as MNHEY and CDR2 as SMNVEV (reference sequence). CDR3 length: 14 residues. Trimming removed 2 bases at V and 2 bases at J, with 10 bases between. The CDR3 bases are TGTGCCAGCAGTTTAAGGGGGGTAACCTACGAGCAGTACTTC. Protein product: CASSLRGVTYEQYF.

This clonotype was seen more than once but under ten times. The chain has TRBV7-9 and TRBJ2-1; D possibly matches TRBD1 or TRBD2 (6 bases each). There are 14 residues in the CDR3. In germline, CDR1 is SEHNR, CDR2 FQNEAQ (reference sequence). With 0 bases removed from V and 8 bases from J, the gap between germline ends came to 11 bases. CDR3 nucleotides: TGTGCCAGCAGCTTAGCGAGGGGGGCGGATGAGCAGTTCTTC. Its translation: CASSLARGADEQFF.

The CDR3 is CASSESGGGEKLFF. DNA of the CDR3: TGTGCCAGCAGTGAATCAGGGGGCGGCGAAAAACTGTTTTTT. The chain is built from TRBV25-1 and TRBJ1-4; TRBD1 matches at 8 bases. The CDR3 has 14 residues. Germline V lookup: CDR1 MGHDK, CDR2 SYGVNS. V shed 1 base, J shed 8 bases, and the junction held 3 bases outside the gene matches.

The chain has TRBV11-2 and TRBJ1-1; 7 bases match TRBD1. The CDR3 has 20 amino acids. Germline-derived CDR1 and CDR2 are SGHAT and FQNNGV. V lost 1 base to trimming and J lost 4 bases; unmatched junction nucleotides: 21. CDR3 residues: CASSLAFIRQGMGAGTEAFF. The CDR3 nucleotides read TGTGCCAGCAGCTTAGCCTTCATACGACAGGGAATGGGGGCAGGCACTGAAGCTTTCTTT.

This clonotype was seen many times. The J gene is TRBJ2-7, the V gene TRBV12-3 or TRBV12-4; tentatively, D is TRBD1 (5 bases). V shed 1 base and J shed 2 bases, with 9 bases lying between them. The CDR3 covers 14 residues. The CDR3 DNA is TGTGCCAGCAGTTTAGTATCAGGGCCCTACGAGCAGTACGTC. Encoded protein: CASSLVSGPYEQYV.

The rearrangement uses TRBV27 and TRBJ2-7; D uncertain. Trimming left V 5 bases short and J 2 bases short, with 13 bases between. This CDR3 region has 14 residues. Germline CDR1 is MNHEY and CDR2 is SMNVEV (reference sequence). CDR3 loop: CASSRVHNAYEQYF. The CDR3 region has the DNA TGTGCCAGCAGTCGAGTGCACAATGCCTACGAGCAGTACTTC.

This clonotype has a handful of counts. The chain uses TRBV10-2 and TRBJ2-1, with D perhaps TRBD1 (5 bases). V lost 6 bases, J lost 12 bases, and 15 bases lay in between. CDR3 length: 12 residues. Germline CDR1 is WSHSY and CDR2 is SAAADI. CDR3 coding DNA: TGCGCCAGCAGCTCCAGGGTGGTGGGGCAGTTCTTC. This codes for CASSSRVVGQFF.

V is TRBV6-1 and J is TRBJ1-1; D gene unclear. There are 15 residues in the CDR3. The germline gives CDR1 MNHNS, CDR2 SASEGT. The germline V and J ends were trimmed by 3 bases and 0 bases, with 11 bases remaining between them. CDR3 in amino acids: CASSEDVGLNTEAFF. The CDR3, as DNA: TGTGCCAGCAGTGAGGACGTCGGTCTGAACACTGAAGCTTTCTTT.

For this clonotype: Germline and junction disagree at one end, which may indicate a read error. V usage is TRBV4-1 and J usage is TRBJ1-5; D remains ambiguous. CDR1 and CDR2 from the germline V gene are MGHRA and YSYEKL. The CDR3 has 13 amino acids. As DNA, the CDR3 is TGTGCCAGCAGCCAAGATTTGAGTCAGCCCCAGCATTTT. This codes for CASSQDLSQPQHF.